Described below is a single T cell receptor (beta chain) sequence and its context. What it binds is unknown. Clones were sequenced by immunoSEQ multiplex PCR, and TCRdb holds only the in-frame ones, with some missing. The repertoire holds hundreds of thousands of clones, with around 73% as singletons. CDR1 is SGHNT and CDR2 is YYREEE in the germline V gene (reference sequence). Trimming cost V 3 bases and J 3 bases; bases outside gene matches: 5. The CDR3 spans 15 residues. The data belong to a study of shared clonotypes between healthy human individuals. Study-level information: There were three CD4 naive, three CD4 memory, two CD8 naive and one CD8 memory plates per donor.

Study-wide points: The study generally estimated greater richness for naive than memory subsets. Clonotype sharing across a few donors was observed for around 5% of naive CD4 clonotypes.

Splitting of CD4+ cells produced CD45RA+ naive and CD45RA-negative memory subsets. The sequencing sample was made of memory CD4+ T cells sorted from blood. Subset meaning: CD45RA-negative fraction. The V and J genes are TRBV5-4 and TRBJ1-4; 7 positions match TRBD1. The receptor's source is a woman between 25 and 40 years old in good health. CDR3: CASSWTQGANEKLFF. The CDR3 coding sequence is TGTGCCAGCAGCTGGACCCAGGGGGCTAATGAAAAACTGTTTTTT.